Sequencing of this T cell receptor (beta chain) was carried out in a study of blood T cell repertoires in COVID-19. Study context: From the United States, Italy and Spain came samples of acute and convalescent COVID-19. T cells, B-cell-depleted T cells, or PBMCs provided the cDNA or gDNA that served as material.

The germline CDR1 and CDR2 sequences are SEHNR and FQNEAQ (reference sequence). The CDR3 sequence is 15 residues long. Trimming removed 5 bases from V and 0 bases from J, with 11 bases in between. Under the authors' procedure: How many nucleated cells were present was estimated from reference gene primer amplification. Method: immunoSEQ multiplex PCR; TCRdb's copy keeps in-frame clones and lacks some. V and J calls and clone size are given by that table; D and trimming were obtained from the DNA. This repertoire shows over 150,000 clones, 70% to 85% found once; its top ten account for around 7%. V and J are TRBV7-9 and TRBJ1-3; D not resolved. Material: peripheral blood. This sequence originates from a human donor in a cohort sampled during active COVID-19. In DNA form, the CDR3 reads TGTGCCAGCAGCCCGCGGGTCCACTCTGGAAACACCATATATTTT. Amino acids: CASSPRVHSGNTIYF.